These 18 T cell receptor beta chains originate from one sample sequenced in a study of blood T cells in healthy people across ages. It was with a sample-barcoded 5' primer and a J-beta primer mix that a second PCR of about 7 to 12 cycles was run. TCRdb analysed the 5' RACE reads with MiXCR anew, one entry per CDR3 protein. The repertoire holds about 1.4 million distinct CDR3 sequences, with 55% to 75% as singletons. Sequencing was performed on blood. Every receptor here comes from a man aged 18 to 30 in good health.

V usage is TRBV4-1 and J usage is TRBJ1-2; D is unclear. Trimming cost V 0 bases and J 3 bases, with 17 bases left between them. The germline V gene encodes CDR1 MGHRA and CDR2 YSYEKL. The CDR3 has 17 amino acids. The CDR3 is CASSQDPRPWSDYGYTF. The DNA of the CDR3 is TGCGCCAGCAGCCAAGATCCCAGACCGTGGTCTGACTATGGCTACACCTTC.

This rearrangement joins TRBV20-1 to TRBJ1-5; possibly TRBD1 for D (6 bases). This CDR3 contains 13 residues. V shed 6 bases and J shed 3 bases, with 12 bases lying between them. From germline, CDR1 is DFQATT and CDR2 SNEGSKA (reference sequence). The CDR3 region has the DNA TGCAGTGCCACGAGGGGGGACAATCAGCCCCAGCATTTT. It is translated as CSATRGDNQPQHF.

CDR3 sequence reads: CASSSGTAGTGELFF. CDR3 DNA: TGCGCCAGCAGCTCAGGGACAGCTGGCACCGGGGAGCTGTTTTTT. This chain links TRBV5-1 with TRBJ2-2, with TRBD1 matching 7 bases. Germline V gene sequence: CDR1 SGHRS, CDR2 YFSETQ. Trimming at V came to 3 bases and at J to 4 bases, leaving 6 bases not matched to a gene. This CDR3 region has 15 residues.

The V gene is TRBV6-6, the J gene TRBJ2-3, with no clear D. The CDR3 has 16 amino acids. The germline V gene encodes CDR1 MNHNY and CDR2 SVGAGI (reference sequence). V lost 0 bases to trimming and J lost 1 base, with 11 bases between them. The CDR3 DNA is TGTGCCAGCAGTTACTCGATACAGCCCGGCACAGATACGCAGTATTTT. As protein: CASSYSIQPGTDTQYF.

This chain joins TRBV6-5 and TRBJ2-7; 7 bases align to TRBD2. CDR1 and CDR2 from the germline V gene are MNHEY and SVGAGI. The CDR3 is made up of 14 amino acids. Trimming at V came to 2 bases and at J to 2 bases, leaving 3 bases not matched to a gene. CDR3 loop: CASSYGGSTYEQYF. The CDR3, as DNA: TGTGCCAGCAGTTACGGCGGGAGTACCTACGAGCAGTACTTC.

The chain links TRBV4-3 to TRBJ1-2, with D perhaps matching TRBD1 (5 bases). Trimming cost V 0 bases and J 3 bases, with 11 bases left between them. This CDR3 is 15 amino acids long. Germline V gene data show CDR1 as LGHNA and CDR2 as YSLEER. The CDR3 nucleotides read TGCGCCAGCAGCCAAGATCGGACAACATACTATGGCTACACCTTC. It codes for CASSQDRTTYYGYTF.

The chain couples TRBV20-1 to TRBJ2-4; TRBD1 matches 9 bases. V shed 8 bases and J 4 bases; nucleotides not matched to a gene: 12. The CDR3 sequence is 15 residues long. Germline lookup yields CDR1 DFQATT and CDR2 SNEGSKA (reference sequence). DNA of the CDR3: TGCAGTACTGGACCCTGGACAGGGGAAAAAAACATTCAGTACTTC. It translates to CSTGPWTGEKNIQYF.

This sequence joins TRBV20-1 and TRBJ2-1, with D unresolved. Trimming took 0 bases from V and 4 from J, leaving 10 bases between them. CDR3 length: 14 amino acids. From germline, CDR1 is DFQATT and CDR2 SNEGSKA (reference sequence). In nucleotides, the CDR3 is TGCAGTGCTAGAGATTTTGGCAGGTACAATGAGCAGTTCTTC. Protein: CSARDFGRYNEQFF.

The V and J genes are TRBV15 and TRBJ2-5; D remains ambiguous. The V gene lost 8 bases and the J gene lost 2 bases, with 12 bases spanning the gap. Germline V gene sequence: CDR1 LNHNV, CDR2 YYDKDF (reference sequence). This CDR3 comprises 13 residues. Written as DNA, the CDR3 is TGTGCCACCGGCACAACCCTGCAAGAGACCCAGTACTTC. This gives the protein CATGTTLQETQYF.

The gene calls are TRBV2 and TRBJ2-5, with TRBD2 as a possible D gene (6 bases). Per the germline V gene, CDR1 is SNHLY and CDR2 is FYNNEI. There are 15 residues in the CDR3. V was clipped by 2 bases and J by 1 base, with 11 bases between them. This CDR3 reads CASSEREHIQETQYF. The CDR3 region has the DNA TGTGCCAGCAGTGAACGGGAGCACATCCAAGAGACCCAGTACTTC. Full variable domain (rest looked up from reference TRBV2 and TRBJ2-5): EPEVTQTPSHQVTQMGQEVILRCVPISNHLYFYWYRQILGQKVEFLVSFYNNEISEKSEIFDDQFSVERPDGSNFTLKIRSTKLEDSAMYFCASSEREHIQETQYFGPGTRLLVL.

The CDR3 sequence is CASSKRQGSVGEQYF. Written as DNA, the CDR3 is TGTGCCAGCAGCAAAAGACAGGGAAGTGTCGGCGAGCAGTACTTC. The V gene is TRBV21-1, the J gene TRBJ2-7; TRBD1 is the table's D call and was not checked against the DNA. TRBV21-1 is tagged as a pseudogene. The CDR3 length is 15 residues.

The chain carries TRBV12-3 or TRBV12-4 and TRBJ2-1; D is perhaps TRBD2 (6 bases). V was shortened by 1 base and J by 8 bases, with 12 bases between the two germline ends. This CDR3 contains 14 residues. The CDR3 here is CASSLGLGSDEQFF. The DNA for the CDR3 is TGTGCCAGCAGTTTAGGACTAGGTTCCGATGAGCAGTTCTTC.

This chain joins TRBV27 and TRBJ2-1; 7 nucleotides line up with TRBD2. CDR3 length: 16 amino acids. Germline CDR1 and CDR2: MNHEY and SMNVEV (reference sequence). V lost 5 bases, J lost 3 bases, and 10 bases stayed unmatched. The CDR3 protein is CASSTLGGSLYNEQFF. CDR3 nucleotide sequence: TGTGCCAGCAGTACCCTCGGGGGGTCCCTCTACAATGAGCAGTTCTTC.

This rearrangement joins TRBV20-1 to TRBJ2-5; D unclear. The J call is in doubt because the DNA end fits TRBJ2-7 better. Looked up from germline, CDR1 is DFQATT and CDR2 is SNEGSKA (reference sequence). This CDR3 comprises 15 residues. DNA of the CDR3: TGCAGTGCTAGAGCCCTCGAGCATGTGTCCCGCGAGCAGTACTTC. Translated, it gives CSARALEHVSREQYF.

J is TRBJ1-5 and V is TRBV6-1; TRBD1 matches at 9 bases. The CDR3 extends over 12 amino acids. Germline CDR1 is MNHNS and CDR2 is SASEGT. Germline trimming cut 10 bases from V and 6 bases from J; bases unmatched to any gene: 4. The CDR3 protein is CATGQGSQPQHF. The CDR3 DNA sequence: TGTGCCACTGGACAGGGGTCTCAGCCCCAGCATTTT.

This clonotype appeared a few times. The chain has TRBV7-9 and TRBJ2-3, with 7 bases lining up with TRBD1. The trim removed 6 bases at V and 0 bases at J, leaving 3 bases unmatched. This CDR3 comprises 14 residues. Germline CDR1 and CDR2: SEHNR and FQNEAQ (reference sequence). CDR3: CASRPTGSTDTQYF. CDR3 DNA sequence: TGTGCCAGCAGACCGACAGGGAGCACAGATACGCAGTATTTT.

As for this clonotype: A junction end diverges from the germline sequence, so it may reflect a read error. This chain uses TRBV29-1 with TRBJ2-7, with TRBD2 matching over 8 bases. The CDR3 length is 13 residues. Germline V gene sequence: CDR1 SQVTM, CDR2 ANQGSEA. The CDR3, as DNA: TGCAGCATTGAGTTGCCGGGGGGGGACGAGCAGTACTTC. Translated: CSIELPGGDEQYF.

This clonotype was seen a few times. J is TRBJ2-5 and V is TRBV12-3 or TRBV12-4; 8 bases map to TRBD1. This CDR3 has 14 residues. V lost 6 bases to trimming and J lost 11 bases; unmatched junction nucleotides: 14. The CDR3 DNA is TGTGCCAGCAGCCCCCAGGACAGGGCGCAAGAGCAGTACTTC. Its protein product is CASSPQDRAQEQYF.